This is a list of T cell receptor beta chains from one sample in a study of T cell changes during pregnancy in multiple sclerosis. Repertoires were generated with immunoSEQ multiplex PCR, while TCRdb's copy carries only in-frame clones and drops some. This sample yields tens of thousands of clones, of which around 90% are seen a single time; 0.5% belongs to the top ten. This specimen was CD4+ T cells from peripheral blood mononuclear cells, taken in the third trimester of pregnancy. The receptors come from a female donor with multiple sclerosis, enrolled in a pregnancy study. Both conserved end residues are part of each CDR3. Fields, in order: J gene, D gene, V gene, clone size, CDR3 DNA, CDR3 protein. D genes are given only for firm matches. Clone size is stated in some rows and not others, as once, few, many or a class when expanded.

>TRBJ2-1|TRBD2|TRBV7-3|once
TGTGCCAGCAGCTCGCAGGCTAGCGGGGGGGGGATCGGGTTCTTC
CASSSQASGGGIGFF
>TRBJ1-3|TRBD1|TRBV18|-
TGTGCCAGCTCACCGGGGCAGGGGGCTTCCTCTGGAAACACCATATATTTT
CASSPGQGASSGNTIYF
>TRBJ1-2|-|TRBV5-1|-
TGCGCCAGCAGCCCCCCCCGTGTCAACTATGGCTACACCTTC
CASSPPRVNYGYTF
>TRBJ1-1|TRBD1|TRBV30|-
TGTGCCTGGAGGCCGGGACAGACGAACACTGAAGCTTTCTTT
CAWRPGQTNTEAFF
>TRBJ1-1|-|TRBV18|-
TGTGCCAGCTCACCACCGCTAACGAACACTGAAGCTTTCTTT
CASSPPLTNTEAFF
>TRBJ2-7|-|TRBV9|-
TGTGCCAGCAGCGTAGGAGTAGGGAGCTTCGAGCAGTACTTC
CASSVGVGSFEQYF
>TRBJ2-3|TRBD2|TRBV4-1|-
TGCGCCAGCAGCCAAGTACGCCTAGCGGATAGCACAGATACGCAGTATTTT
CASSQVRLADSTDTQYF
>TRBJ1-1|-|TRBV4-1|few
TGCGCCAGCAGCTGGGGACAGAACACTGAAGCTTTCTTT
CASSWGQNTEAFF
>TRBJ2-5|TRBD1|TRBV5-6|-
TGTGCCAGCAGCGGAGACAGGGTGGAGACCCAGTACTTC
CASSGDRVETQYF
>TRBJ1-4|TRBD1|TRBV2|-
TGTGCCAGCAGTGAAGGAGGAGGGGGCGGTGGAAAACTGTTTTTT
CASSEGGGGGGKLFF
>TRBJ2-5|-|TRBV15|-
TGTGCCACCAGCAGAGGTGGACATTTCCAAGAGACCCAGTACTTC
CATSRGGHFQETQYF
>TRBJ2-5|TRBD2|TRBV27|-
TGTGCCAGCAGTCCCCTAGCGGGGGGAGAGACCCAGTACTTC
CASSPLAGGETQYF
>TRBJ1-2|-|TRBV25-1|-
TGTGCCAGCAGCGCAGGGTGGAACTATGGCTACACCTTC
CASSAGWNYGYTF
>TRBJ1-6|-|TRBV14|-
TGTGCCAGCAGCCAAGGAGCATCGAATTCACCCCTCCACTTT
CASSQGASNSPLHF
>TRBJ1-6|TRBD1|TRBV6-4|-
TGTGCCAGCAGTGATACGGCAGGGGGTAGTTCACCCCTCCACTTT
CASSDTAGGSSPLHF
>TRBJ1-4|-|TRBV7-2|-
TGTGCCAGCAGCTTAAACCCTGGCGGGGGTGAAAAACTGTTTTTT
CASSLNPGGGEKLFF
>TRBJ2-7|-|TRBV27|-
TGTGCCAACTCAAGTCGGGGACTTCCCGAGCAGTACTTC
CANSSRGLPEQYF
>TRBJ1-2|TRBD1|TRBV5-1|-
TGCGCCAGCAGTCCCGGGACAGTCATTAACTATGGCTACACCTTC
CASSPGTVINYGYTF